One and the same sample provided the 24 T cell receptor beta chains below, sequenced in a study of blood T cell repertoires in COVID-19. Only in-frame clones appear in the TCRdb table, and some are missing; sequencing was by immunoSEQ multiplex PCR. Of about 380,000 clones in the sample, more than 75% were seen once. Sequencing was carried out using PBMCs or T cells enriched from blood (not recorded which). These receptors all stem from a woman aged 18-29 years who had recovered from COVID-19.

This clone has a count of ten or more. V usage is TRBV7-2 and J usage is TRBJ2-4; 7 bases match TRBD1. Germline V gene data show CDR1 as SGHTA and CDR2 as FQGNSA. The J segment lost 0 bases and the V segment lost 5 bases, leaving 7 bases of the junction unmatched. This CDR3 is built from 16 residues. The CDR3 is CASSRGQALAKNIQYF. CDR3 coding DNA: TGTGCCAGCAGCCGCGGACAGGCGCTAGCCAAAAACATTCAGTACTTC. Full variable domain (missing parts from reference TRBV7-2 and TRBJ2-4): GAGVSQSPSNKVTEKGKDVELRCDPISGHTALYWYRQSLGQGLEFLIYFQGNSAPDKSGLPSDRFSAERTGGSVSTLTIQRTQQEDSAVYLCASSRGQALAKNIQYFGAGTRLSVL.

The CDR3 spells CATSVLDRGTDTQYF. Written as DNA, the CDR3 is TGTGCCACCAGTGTGCTGGACAGGGGAACAGATACGCAGTATTTT. This chain connects TRBV24-1 to TRBJ2-3, with 9 bases aligning to TRBD1. V trimming: 5 bases; J trimming: 3 bases; junction bases outside the gene matches: 5. The CDR3 has 15 residues. CDR1 KGHDR and CDR2 SFDVKD come from the germline V gene.

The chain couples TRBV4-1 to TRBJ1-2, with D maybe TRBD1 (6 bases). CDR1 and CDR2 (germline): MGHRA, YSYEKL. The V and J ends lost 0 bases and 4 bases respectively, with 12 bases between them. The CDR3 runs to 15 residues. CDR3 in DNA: TGCGCCAGCAGCCAAGAGGCAGGGGTGGGCTATGGCTACACCTTC. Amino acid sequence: CASSQEAGVGYGYTF.

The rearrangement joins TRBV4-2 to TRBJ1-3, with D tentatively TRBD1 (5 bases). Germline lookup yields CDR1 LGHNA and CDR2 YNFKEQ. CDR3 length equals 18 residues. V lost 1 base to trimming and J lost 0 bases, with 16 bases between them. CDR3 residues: CASSQGPQGGYSGNTIYF. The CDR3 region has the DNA TGTGCCAGCAGCCAAGGGCCGCAGGGAGGTTACTCTGGAAACACCATATATTTT.

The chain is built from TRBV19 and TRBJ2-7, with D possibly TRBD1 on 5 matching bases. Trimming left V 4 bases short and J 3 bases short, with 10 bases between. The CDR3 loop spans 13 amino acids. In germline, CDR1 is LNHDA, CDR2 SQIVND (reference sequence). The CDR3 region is CASSKKGHYEQYF. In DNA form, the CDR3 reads TGTGCCAGTAGTAAAAAAGGACACTACGAGCAGTACTTC.

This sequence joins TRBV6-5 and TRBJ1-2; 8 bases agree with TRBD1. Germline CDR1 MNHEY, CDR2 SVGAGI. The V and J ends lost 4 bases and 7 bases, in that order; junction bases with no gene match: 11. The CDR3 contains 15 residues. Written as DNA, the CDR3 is TGTGCCAGCAGTTTCTCCCAGACAGGGGATCCTGGCTACACCTTC. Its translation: CASSFSQTGDPGYTF.

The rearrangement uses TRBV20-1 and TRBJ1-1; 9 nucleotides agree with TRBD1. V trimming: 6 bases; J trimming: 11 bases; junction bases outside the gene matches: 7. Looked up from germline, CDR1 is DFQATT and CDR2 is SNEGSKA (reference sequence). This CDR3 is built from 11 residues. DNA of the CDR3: TGCAGTGCCCCCGGGACAGGGAGGGCTTTCTTT. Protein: CSAPGTGRAFF.

CDR3 amino acids: CAWASGTGSYEQYF. DNA of the CDR3: TGTGCCTGGGCCTCCGGGACAGGGTCCTACGAGCAGTACTTC. This chain links TRBV30 with TRBJ2-7; TRBD1 matches at 9 bases. Germline assignment: CDR1 GTSNPN and CDR2 SVGIG (reference sequence). V lost 5 bases to trimming and J lost 1 base; unmatched junction nucleotides: 6. The CDR3 extends over 14 amino acids.

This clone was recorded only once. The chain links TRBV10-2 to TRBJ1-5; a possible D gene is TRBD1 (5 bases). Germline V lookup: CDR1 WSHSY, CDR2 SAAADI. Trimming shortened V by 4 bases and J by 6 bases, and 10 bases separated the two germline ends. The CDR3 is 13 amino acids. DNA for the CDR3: TGCGCCAGCAGTGGCCAGGGAGGTCAGCCCCAGCATTTT. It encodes CASSGQGGQPQHF.

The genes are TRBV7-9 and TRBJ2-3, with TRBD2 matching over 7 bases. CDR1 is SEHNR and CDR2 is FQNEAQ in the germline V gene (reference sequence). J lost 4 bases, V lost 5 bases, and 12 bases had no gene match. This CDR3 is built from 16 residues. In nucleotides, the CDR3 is TGTGCCAGCAGCCGAGGCCCGGGCCGGGGGGCAGATACGCAGTATTTT. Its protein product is CASSRGPGRGADTQYF.

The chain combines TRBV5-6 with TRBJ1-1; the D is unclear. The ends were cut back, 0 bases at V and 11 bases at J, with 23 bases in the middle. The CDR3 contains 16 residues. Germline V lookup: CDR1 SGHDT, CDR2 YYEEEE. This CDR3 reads CASSLGVQTVGSGAFF. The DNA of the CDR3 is TGTGCCAGCAGCTTGGGCGTTCAAACGGTGGGCTCTGGGGCTTTCTTT.

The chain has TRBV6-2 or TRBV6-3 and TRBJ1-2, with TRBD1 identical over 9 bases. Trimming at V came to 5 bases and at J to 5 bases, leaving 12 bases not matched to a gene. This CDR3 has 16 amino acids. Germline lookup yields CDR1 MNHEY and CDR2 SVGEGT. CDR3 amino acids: CASSNTGTGRNYGYTF. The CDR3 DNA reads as TGTGCCAGCAGTAACACCGGGACAGGGAGGAATTATGGCTACACCTTC.

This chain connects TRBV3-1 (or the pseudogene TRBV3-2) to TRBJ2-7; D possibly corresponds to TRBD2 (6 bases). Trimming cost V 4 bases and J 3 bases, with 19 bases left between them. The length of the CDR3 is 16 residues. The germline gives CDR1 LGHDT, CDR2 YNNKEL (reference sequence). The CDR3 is CASSPLGLSLGYEQYF. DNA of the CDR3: TGTGCCAGCAGCCCACTGGGACTCTCCTTGGGCTACGAGCAGTACTTC.

This chain's CDR3 is CASSFDRAGQPQHF. The CDR3 nucleotides read TGTGCCAGCAGCTTTGACAGGGCTGGTCAGCCCCAGCATTTT. V and J are TRBV6-5 and TRBJ1-5, with 7 bases lining up with TRBD1. Trimming at V came to 6 bases and at J to 6 bases, leaving 8 bases not matched to a gene. The CDR3 is 14 amino acids. Germline values: CDR1 MNHEY, CDR2 SVGAGI.

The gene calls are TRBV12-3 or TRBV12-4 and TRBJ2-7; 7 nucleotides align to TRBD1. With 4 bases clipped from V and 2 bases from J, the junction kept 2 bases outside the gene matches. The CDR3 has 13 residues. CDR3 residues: CASSWGTAYEQYF. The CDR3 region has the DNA TGTGCCAGCAGTTGGGGGACAGCCTACGAGCAGTACTTC.

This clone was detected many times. The CDR3 protein is CASSESNTEAFF. Here the CDR3 DNA reads TGTGCCAGCAGCGAGTCGAACACTGAAGCTTTCTTT. The chain combines TRBV3-1 (or the pseudogene TRBV3-2) with TRBJ1-1, with D uncertain. Trimming shortened V by 5 bases and J by 1 base, and 5 bases separated the two germline ends. Germline CDR1 reads LGHDT; CDR2 reads YNNKEL (reference sequence). The CDR3 totals 12 residues.

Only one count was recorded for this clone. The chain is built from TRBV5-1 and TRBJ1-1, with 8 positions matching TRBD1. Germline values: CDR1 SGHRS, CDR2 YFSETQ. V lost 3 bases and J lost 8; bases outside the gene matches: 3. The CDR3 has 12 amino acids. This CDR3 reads CASSWDRKEAFF. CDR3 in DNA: TGCGCCAGCAGCTGGGACAGGAAAGAAGCTTTCTTT.

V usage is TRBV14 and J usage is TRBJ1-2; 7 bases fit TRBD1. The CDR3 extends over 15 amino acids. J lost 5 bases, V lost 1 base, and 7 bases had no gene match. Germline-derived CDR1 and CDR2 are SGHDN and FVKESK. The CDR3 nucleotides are TGTGCCAGCAGCCAAGGATACGGACAGGAATATGGCTACACCTTC. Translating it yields CASSQGYGQEYGYTF.

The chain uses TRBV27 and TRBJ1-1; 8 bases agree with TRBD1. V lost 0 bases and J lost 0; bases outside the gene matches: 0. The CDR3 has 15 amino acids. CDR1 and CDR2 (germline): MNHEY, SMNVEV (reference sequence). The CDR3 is CASSLSGQVNTEAFF. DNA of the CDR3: TGTGCCAGCAGTTTATCGGGACAGGTGAACACTGAAGCTTTCTTT.

This chain's CDR3 is CASSLDPSGYGYTF. The CDR3 DNA reads TGTGCCAGCAGCTTAGACCCAAGCGGCTATGGCTACACCTTC. The gene calls are TRBV11-2 and TRBJ1-2; D unresolved. The CDR3 runs to 14 residues. CDR1 is SGHAT and CDR2 is FQNNGV in the germline V gene. The V end was cut by 0 bases, the J end by 4 bases, with 9 bases between.

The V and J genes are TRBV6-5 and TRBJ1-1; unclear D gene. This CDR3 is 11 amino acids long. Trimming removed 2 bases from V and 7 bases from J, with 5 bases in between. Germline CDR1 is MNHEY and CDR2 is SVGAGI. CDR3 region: CASSYLFEAFF. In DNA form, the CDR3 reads TGTGCCAGCAGTTACCTATTTGAAGCTTTCTTT.

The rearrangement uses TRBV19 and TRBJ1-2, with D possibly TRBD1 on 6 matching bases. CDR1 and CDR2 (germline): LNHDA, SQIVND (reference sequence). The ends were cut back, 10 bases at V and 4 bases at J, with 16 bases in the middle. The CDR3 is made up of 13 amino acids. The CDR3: CATTRGGPYGYTF. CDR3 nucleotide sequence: TGTGCCACCACCCGGGGGGGGCCCTATGGCTACACCTTC.

The CDR3 nucleotides read TGTGCCAGCAGTTACTCGACCCCAGGGGCGCCCTACGAGCAGTACTTC. It yields the protein CASSYSTPGAPYEQYF. The rearrangement joins TRBV6-5 to TRBJ2-7, with a weak D call TRBD1 (6 bases). Germline CDR1 and CDR2: MNHEY and SVGAGI. The length of the CDR3 is 16 residues. Trimming stripped 0 bases from V and 2 bases from J, with 14 bases between.

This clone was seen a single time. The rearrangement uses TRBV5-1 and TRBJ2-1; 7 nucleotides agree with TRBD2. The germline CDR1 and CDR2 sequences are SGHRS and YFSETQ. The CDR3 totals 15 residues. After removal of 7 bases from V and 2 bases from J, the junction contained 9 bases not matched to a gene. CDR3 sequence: CASGRSGEAYNEQFF. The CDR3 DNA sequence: TGCGCCAGCGGGAGGAGCGGGGAAGCCTACAATGAGCAGTTCTTC.